This T cell receptor (beta chain) was identified in a study of neurological immune-mediated disorders. Study-wide results and limits: Sharing of CDR3 amino acid sequences among expanded clones across subjects was absent, suggesting private repertoires in all groups. Phylogenetic grouping assigned the repertoires of 18 of 34 multiple sclerosis patients to a single cluster of related CDR3 sequences. This cluster may be a repertoire-level signature.

TCRdb re-called the 5' RACE reads through MiXCR, storing one row per CDR3 protein. The table lists 70,000 to 90,000 distinct CDR3 sequences, roughly 4.8% of them singletons. Unsorted libraries were generated from 2 million PBMCs. These cells had been stored in RNAlater at -80 C. V lost 3 bases to trimming and J lost 2 bases, with 13 bases between them. CDR3 length equals 15 residues. Looked up from germline, CDR1 is SGHRS and CDR2 is YFSETQ. On this clonotype: Its antigen is not known.

The TCR sequence derives from a woman between 25 and 40 years old with multiple sclerosis. The rearrangement uses TRBV5-1 and TRBJ2-3, with D possibly called TRBD1 or TRBD2 (6 bases each). The sample comprised PBMCs. CDR3 in DNA: TGCGCCAGCAGCTGGAGGGACATAAACACAGATACGCAGTATTTT. This sequence encodes CASSWRDINTDTQYF. The whole variable domain, filled in from reference TRBV5-1 and TRBJ2-3, reads KAGVTQTPRYLIKTRGQQVTLSCSPISGHRSVSWYQQTPGQGLQFLFEYFSETQRNKGNFPGRFSGRQFSNSRSEMNVSTLELGDSALYLCASSWRDINTDTQYFGPGTRLTVL.